The next 9 T cell receptor beta chains were all read from a single sample in a study of vaccination and CD4 T cells after COVID-19. Cultured CD4+ T cells had their DNA profiled by the Oncomine TCR Beta short-read assay. MiXCR was run by TCRdb on the PCR reads, yielding one entry per CDR3 protein. The sample has roughly 15,000 distinct CDR3 sequences, around 30% seen once. Regarding treatment: roughly nine-day PBMC culture with coronavirus spike peptide pools or control peptides (ViraFEST assay). These receptors have no known antigen. Sequencing input: cultured CD4+ T cells from blood. These receptors were obtained from a human donor with COVID-19.

This chain links TRBV11-1 with TRBJ2-7; TRBD2 agrees at 9 bases. The junction had 2 bases not matched to a gene; V was cut back by 2 bases and J by 3 bases. There are 14 residues in the CDR3. Germline CDR1 and CDR2: SGHAT and FQDESV (reference sequence). CDR3 sequence: CASSLSSGVYEQYF. The CDR3 coding sequence is TGTGCCAGCAGCTTATCTAGCGGGGTCTACGAGCAGTACTTC.

The chain recombines TRBV27 with TRBJ1-1; TRBD1 matches 8 bases. CDR3 length equals 16 residues. Looked up from germline, CDR1 is MNHEY and CDR2 is SMNVEV (reference sequence). V gave up 2 bases and J gave up 4 bases; unmatched junction bases: 9. In DNA, the CDR3 is TGTGCCAGCAGTTTAGAGAGACAGGGGTCGAGCACTGAAGCTTTCTTT. This translates into CASSLERQGSSTEAFF.

This clonotype occurred a few times. The chain joins TRBV20-1 to TRBJ1-3, with D unresolved. V was trimmed by 2 bases and J by 2 bases, leaving 7 bases between them. The V gene's germline CDR1 is DFQATT and CDR2 SNEGSKA (reference sequence). There are 13 residues in the CDR3. CDR3 amino acids: CSARSGAGNTIYF. CDR3 sequence (DNA): TGCAGTGCTAGATCGGGAGCTGGAAACACCATATATTTT.

The rearrangement joins TRBV5-1 to TRBJ2-5, with 8 bases aligning to TRBD2. Losses at the gene ends were 1 base for V and 1 base for J; bases not matched to a gene: 3. The CDR3 covers 15 residues. Germline values: CDR1 SGHRS, CDR2 YFSETQ. The CDR3 spells CASSLYGGGQETQYF. The CDR3 DNA reads as TGCGCCAGCAGCTTGTACGGGGGGGGCCAAGAGACCCAGTACTTC.

CDR3 amino acids: CASSQGRGRETQYF. CDR3 sequence (DNA): TGTGCCAGCAGCCAGGGCAGGGGAAGAGAGACCCAGTACTTC. The J gene is TRBJ2-5, the V gene TRBV6-1, with D possibly TRBD1 on 6 matching bases. Trimming left V 6 bases short and J 4 bases short, with 15 bases between. This CDR3 has 14 residues. The V gene's germline CDR1 is MNHNS and CDR2 SASEGT.

The rearrangement joins TRBV11-3 to TRBJ2-3, with 9 bases lining up with TRBD2. J was trimmed by 12 bases and V by 3 bases; bases with no gene match: 7. This CDR3 spans 13 amino acids. Germline CDR1 SGHNT, CDR2 YENEEA. CDR3 nucleotides: TGTGCCAGCAGCTTTTTACCTAGCGGGGACCAGTATTTT. It specifies CASSFLPSGDQYF.

CDR3 protein: CASRNFPSGGYYEQYF. The DNA for the CDR3 is TGTGCCAGCAGAAACTTCCCTTCGGGCGGTTACTACGAGCAGTACTTC. V is TRBV6-4 and J is TRBJ2-7; no clear D gene. The CDR3 is made up of 16 amino acids. Per germline, CDR1 MRHNA and CDR2 SNTAGT. The germline V and J ends were trimmed by 6 bases and 3 bases, with 21 bases remaining between them.

This clonotype turned up a few times. This chain links TRBV20-1 with TRBJ2-5; D gene ambiguous. CDR3 length: 14 residues. V was cut by 6 bases and J by 5 bases, with 19 bases left in between. Germline CDR1 DFQATT, CDR2 SNEGSKA (reference sequence). Here the CDR3 reads CSASASGHSETQYF. In DNA, the CDR3 is TGCAGTGCCTCGGCGTCTGGGCATTCTGAGACCCAGTACTTC.

The V call is TRBV27, the J call TRBJ2-7; D remains ambiguous. The V gene lost 9 bases and the J gene lost 5 bases, with 11 bases spanning the gap. Germline V gives CDR1 MNHEY, CDR2 SMNVEV (reference sequence). The CDR3 runs 11 residues. CDR3 in amino acids: CASVLRDEQYF. The CDR3 region has the DNA TGTGCCAGTGTCCTAAGGGACGAGCAGTACTTC.